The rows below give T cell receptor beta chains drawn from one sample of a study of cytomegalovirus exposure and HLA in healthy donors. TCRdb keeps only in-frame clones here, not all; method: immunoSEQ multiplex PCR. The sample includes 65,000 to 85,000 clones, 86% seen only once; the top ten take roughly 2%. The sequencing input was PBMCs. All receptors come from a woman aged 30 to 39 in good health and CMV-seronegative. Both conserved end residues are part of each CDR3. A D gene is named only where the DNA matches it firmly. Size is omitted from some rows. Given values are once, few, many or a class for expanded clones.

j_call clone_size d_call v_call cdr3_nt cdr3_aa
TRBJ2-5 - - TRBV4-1 TGCGCCAGCAGCCAATTTACTGGGGGGGCCGGGGAGGAGACCCAGTACTTC CASSQFTGGAGEETQYF
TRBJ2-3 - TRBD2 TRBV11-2 TGTGCCAGCAGGCCGACTAGCGGCACAGATACGCAGTATTTT CASRPTSGTDTQYF
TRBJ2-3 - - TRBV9 TGTGCCAGCAGCGTAGGGGAGCTTGCAGATACGCAGTATTTT CASSVGELADTQYF
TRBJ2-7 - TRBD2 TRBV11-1 TGTGCCAGCAGCTTATCCCTAGCGGGAGGGAGCTACGAGCAGTACTTC CASSLSLAGGSYEQYF
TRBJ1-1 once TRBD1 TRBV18 TGTGCCAGCTCACTCCGGGACAGGGGGAACACTGAAGCTTTCTTT CASSLRDRGNTEAFF
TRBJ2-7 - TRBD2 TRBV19 TGTGCCAGTAGTAGGGCTAGCGGGTCCTGGAACTCCTACGAGCAGTACTTC CASSRASGSWNSYEQYF
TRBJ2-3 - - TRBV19 TGTGCCGCGGCCCCGGTTAGGGGAGATACGCAGTATTTT CAAAPVRGDTQYF
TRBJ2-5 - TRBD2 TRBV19 TGTGCCAGTAGTACTATAGCGGGAGAGGAGACCCAGTACTTC CASSTIAGEETQYF
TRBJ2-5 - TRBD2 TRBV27 TGTGCCAGCAGTTTGGGTTACGGGAGGGACGAGACCCAGTACTTC CASSLGYGRDETQYF
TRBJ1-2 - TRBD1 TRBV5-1 TGCGCCAGCAGCCCCGGACAGGGGGCGCGGTATGGCTACACCTTC CASSPGQGARYGYTF
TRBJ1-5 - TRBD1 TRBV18 TGTGCCAGCTCACCCGCGACAGGGACGAGCAATCAGCCCCAGCATTTT CASSPATGTSNQPQHF
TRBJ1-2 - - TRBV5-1 TGCGCCAGCAGCTTCCAAGAAGCAGGCTACACCTTC CASSFQEAGYTF
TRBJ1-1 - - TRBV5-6 TGTGCCAGCAGCTTGGATCCGGGGGGCGATACTTTCTTT CASSLDPGGDTFF
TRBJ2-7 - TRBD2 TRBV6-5 TGTGCCAGCAGTTTACTAGCGGAGTCCTACGAGCAGTACTTC CASSLLAESYEQYF
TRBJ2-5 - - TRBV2 TGTGCCAGCAGTGACGGACTGCACCGGGGGGAGACCCAGTACTTC CASSDGLHRGETQYF
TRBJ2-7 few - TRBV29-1 TGCAGCGTTGATCAAGCGGACTCCTACGAGCAGTACTTC CSVDQADSYEQYF
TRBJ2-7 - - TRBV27 TGTGCCAGCAGTTTGCGGGAAACCTACGAGCAGTACTTC CASSLRETYEQYF
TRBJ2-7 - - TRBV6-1 TGTGCCAGCAGTGTAGAGGGCTACGAGCAGTACTTC CASSVEGYEQYF
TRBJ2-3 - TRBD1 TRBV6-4 TGTGCCAGCAGCACACAGGGGGGTAAGGATACGCAGTATTTT CASSTQGGKDTQYF
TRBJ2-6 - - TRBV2 TGTGCCAGCAGTTCAGACAGCCCTGGGGCCAACGTCCTGACTTTC CASSSDSPGANVLTF
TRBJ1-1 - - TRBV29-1 TGCAGCGTTGGTAGGGGAGGGGACACTGAAGCTTTCTTT CSVGRGGDTEAFF